This T cell receptor beta chain was found in a study of blood T cell repertoires in COVID-19. Study at large: The cDNA or gDNA used as material had been derived from T cells, B-cell-depleted T cells, or PBMCs.

Some clones are missing from TCRdb's copy, which holds only in-frame ones; the method was immunoSEQ multiplex PCR. The sample yields more than 25,000 clones, 88% seen once. Germline values: CDR1 SGDLS, CDR2 YYNGEE. V dropped 3 bases and J dropped 7 bases, with 10 bases sitting between them. The CDR3 is made up of 13 amino acids. Material for sequencing was peripheral blood. The receptor's source is a man in his 70s with acute or convalescent COVID-19. The J gene is TRBJ1-4, the V gene TRBV9; the D gene is possibly TRBD1 (6 bases). Here the CDR3 DNA reads TGTGCCAGCAGCGGGCAGGGGAGTGAAAAACTGTTTTTT. This encodes CASSGQGSEKLFF.